The rows below give T cell receptor beta chains drawn from one sample of a study of tumor-infiltrating lymphocytes in primary liver carcinoma. One entry per CDR3 protein results from TCRdb running MiXCR on the multiplex PCR reads. In the table there are some 180,000 distinct CDR3 sequences, 60% of which are singletons. Sequencing was carried out using peripheral blood. These receptor sequences come from a man aged 40-50 years with primary liver carcinoma and hepatitis B virus infection. CDR3s include the opening cysteine and the closing phenylalanine or tryptophan. The D gene is left open where the match is weak. Clone sizes are given selectively: once, few, many, or a class where the clone is expanded.

clone size	D gene	V gene	J gene	CDR3 DNA	CDR3 protein
once	TRBD2	TRBV11-3	TRBJ2-7	TGTACCAGCAGCCCAGGGACTAGCGGGAGTCATATGGAGCAGTACTTC	CTSSPGTSGSHMEQYF
few	TRBD2	TRBV7-8	TRBJ2-7	TGTGCCAGCAGCTCCCCGGAAGCGGGAGTTTTCGAGCAGTACTTC	CASSSPEAGVFEQYF
-	TRBD2	TRBV11-2	TRBJ2-2	TGTGCCAGCAGGGGACTAGTATTGGGCACCAGGGAGCTGTTTTTT	CASRGLVLGTRELFF
many	-	TRBV11-2	TRBJ1-1	TGTGCCAGCAGCCAAGAGGGTGGAGGGTATTCTGAAGCTTTCTTT	CASSQEGGGYSEAFF
many	-	TRBV11-2	TRBJ2-7	TGTGCCAGCAGCCCCCGCCCAGGGCTAGGCTACGAGCAGTACTTC	CASSPRPGLGYEQYF
-	-	TRBV4-1	TRBJ2-3	TGCGCCAGCAGCCAAGGGGACCGCGGCCCCACAGATACGCAGTATTTT	CASSQGDRGPTDTQYF
-	-	TRBV6-5	TRBJ1-1	TGTGCCAGCAGTTTCGACGGGTATGAGAACACTGAAGCTTTCTTT	CASSFDGYENTEAFF
few	-	TRBV4-1	TRBJ2-1	TGCGCCAGCACCCCCCGGACGGACTATGAGCAGTTCTTC	CASTPRTDYEQFF
-	-	TRBV14	TRBJ2-1	TGTGCCAGCAGCCAAGATATCATTGGATACTACTACAATGAGCAGTTCTTC	CASSQDIIGYYYNEQFF
few	-	TRBV12-3/TRBV12-4	TRBJ1-1	TGTGCCAGCAGTCGACAATCAGGGACTGAAGCTTTCTTT	CASSRQSGTEAFF
many	-	TRBV6-5	TRBJ1-1	TGTGCCAGCAGTTACGGGCAAGACACTGAAGCTTTCTTT	CASSYGQDTEAFF
-	-	TRBV4-1	TRBJ2-2	TGCGCCAGCAGCCAGGGGTCCGAGGAGCTGTTTTTT	CASSQGSEELFF
-	-	TRBV7-9	TRBJ2-1	TGTGCCAGCAGCGTCGTGGGCGATGAGCAGTTCTTC	CASSVVGDEQFF
few	TRBD2	TRBV4-1	TRBJ2-1	TGCGCCAGCAGCCAAGAACTAGCGGCCCATTACAATGAGCAGTTCTTC	CASSQELAAHYNEQFF
-	-	TRBV7-8	TRBJ2-3	TGTGCCAGCAGCTTAGGATTCGGCCAGCCAATATCAGATACGCAGTATTTT	CASSLGFGQPISDTQYF
-	-	TRBV11-3	TRBJ2-2	TGTGCCAGCAGCCTAAATTGGCTAGGGCAGAACACCGGGGAGCTGTTTTTT	CASSLNWLGQNTGELFF
-	TRBD1	TRBV11-1	TRBJ2-7	TGTGCCAGCAGCTTACACTGGGACAGGACAAAATCGTACTTC	CASSLHWDRTKSYF